Following are 3 T cell receptor beta chains from one sample sequenced in a study of vaccination and CD4 T cells after COVID-19. Sequenced with the Oncomine TCR Beta short-read assay was DNA taken from cultured CD4+ T cells. TCRdb reprocessed the PCR reads via MiXCR and lists one record per CDR3 protein. The sample carries more than 10,000 distinct CDR3 sequences, roughly 53% recorded once. Their specific antigens are unknown. The treatment here: approximately 9-day PBMC culture with coronavirus spike peptide pools or control peptides (ViraFEST assay). The source material was CD4+ T cells from blood, cultured in vitro. The origin of the receptors is a human donor who had recovered from COVID-19.

Relative to its sample, this clonotype is medium-sized. This rearrangement joins TRBV6-5 to TRBJ2-7; 7 bases are shared with TRBD2. CDR3 length: 14 amino acids. J gave up 2 bases and V 2 bases, and 3 bases lay outside the gene matches. Germline lookup yields CDR1 MNHEY and CDR2 SVGAGI. CDR3 sequence: CASSYRGRAYEQYF. In nucleotides, the CDR3 is TGTGCCAGCAGTTACCGCGGGAGAGCCTACGAGCAGTACTTC.

The chain combines TRBV11-2 with TRBJ2-3; D assignment may be TRBD1 or TRBD2 (5 bases each). Per the germline V gene, CDR1 is SGHAT and CDR2 is FQNNGV. The CDR3 is 18 residues long. Trimming removed 5 bases at V and 1 base at J, with 22 bases between. This CDR3 is CASSHIGVRGIGTDTQYF. CDR3 sequence (DNA): TGTGCCAGCAGCCACATCGGGGTAAGGGGCATTGGCACAGATACGCAGTATTTT.

This clonotype was observed a handful of times. V usage is TRBV12-3 or TRBV12-4 and J usage is TRBJ1-1; D unresolved. The CDR3 totals 18 residues. V lost 6 bases and J lost 1, with 24 bases in between. The CDR3 reads CASRPYIIGAVRNTEAFF. CDR3 sequence (DNA): TGTGCCAGCAGGCCTTACATAATAGGAGCGGTAAGGAACACTGAAGCTTTCTTT.